This is a list of T cell receptor beta chains from one sample in a study of T cell responses to AZD1222 COVID-19 vaccine. Some clones are missing from TCRdb's copy, which holds only in-frame ones; the method was immunoSEQ multiplex PCR. The repertoire holds roughly 200,000 clones, with 90% to 95% as singletons. The sequenced sample was peripheral blood, obtained on day 0 of MenACWY control vaccination. The receptor source for this set is an adult in good health. The CDR3 runs from the conserved cysteine through the conserved F or W. The D gene is left open where the match is weak. A clone size is listed for some rows: how often the clone was seen (once, few, many), or a class if it is expanded.

V	D	size	J	DNA	CDR3
TRBV19	NA	NA	TRBJ1-3	TGTGCCAGTAGTATAGATCCCGGACCCGCCACCATATATTTT	CASSIDPGPATIYF
TRBV7-9	TRBD1	NA	TRBJ1-6	TGTGCCAGCAGCACCGACAGGGGGAGTTCCTATAATTCACCCCTCCACTTT	CASSTDRGSSYNSPLHF
TRBV7-2	NA	NA	TRBJ1-3	TGTGCCAGCAGCTTAGACGGGGCTGGAAACACCATATATTTT	CASSLDGAGNTIYF
TRBV7-2	TRBD1	NA	TRBJ1-5	TGTGCCAGCACCCAAACCGGGACAGATAATCAGCCCCAGCATTTT	CASTQTGTDNQPQHF
TRBV7-6	TRBD1	NA	TRBJ1-1	TGTGCCGGCAGCTACCGCCCAGGGGGAGACACTGAAGCTTTCTTT	CAGSYRPGGDTEAFF
TRBV27	NA	NA	TRBJ2-7	TGTGCCAGCAGTCAAAATCCGGGGGGCGTAGACGAGCAGTACTTC	CASSQNPGGVDEQYF
TRBV27	NA	NA	TRBJ1-1	TGTGCCAGCAGTTATAGCGGGCTTCCGTCCACTGAAGCTTTCTTT	CASSYSGLPSTEAFF
TRBV7-6	NA	NA	TRBJ1-1	TGTGCCAGCAGCCACCTACAGGAGAACACTGAAGCTTTCTTT	CASSHLQENTEAFF
TRBV7-2	NA	NA	TRBJ1-2	TGTGCCAGCAGCGAGCCACTGGGGGTCTCCGGCTACACCTTC	CASSEPLGVSGYTF
TRBV5-8	NA	NA	TRBJ1-1	TGTGCCAGCAGCCCCATCGGGTGGGGTCGCCCGAACACTGAAGCTTTCTTT	CASSPIGWGRPNTEAFF
TRBV4-1	TRBD1	NA	TRBJ2-2	TGCGCCAGCAGCCGGGGACAGGGGGCGCGGGCCACCGGGGAGCTGTTTTTT	CASSRGQGARATGELFF
TRBV18	NA	NA	TRBJ2-6	TGTGCCAGCTCACCGGTTCATTCTGAGGCCAACGTCCTGACTTTC	CASSPVHSEANVLTF
TRBV4-2	TRBD1	NA	TRBJ1-3	TGTGCCAGCAGCCAGAGGGGGACAGGGCCATCTGGAAACACCATATATTTT	CASSQRGTGPSGNTIYF
TRBV7-9	NA	NA	TRBJ1-6	TGTGCCAGCAGCTTAGCGACCTCCTATAATTCACCCCTCCACTTT	CASSLATSYNSPLHF
TRBV6-5	TRBD1	NA	TRBJ1-1	TGTGCCAGCACCGACAGTGGACAGGGTCGAGCTTTCTTT	CASTDSGQGRAFF
TRBV7-6	NA	NA	TRBJ2-1	TGTGCCAGCAGCTTAAGTATAGGGTCCTTCAATGAGCAGTTCTTC	CASSLSIGSFNEQFF
TRBV7-3	TRBD1	NA	TRBJ2-2	TGTGCCAGCAGTCGACAGGGGACGAACGGGGAGCTGTTTTTT	CASSRQGTNGELFF
TRBV18	NA	NA	TRBJ1-5	TGTGCCAGCTCACCCCAGGGTAATCAGCCCCAGCATTTT	CASSPQGNQPQHF
TRBV18	TRBD1	NA	TRBJ1-6	TGTGCCAGCTCACCCATCCAGGGGGCATTCTCCTATAATTCACCCCTCCACTTT	CASSPIQGAFSYNSPLHF
TRBV12-5	TRBD1	NA	TRBJ2-7	TGTGCTAGTGCGTATTCGGGACAGCACTACGAGCAGTACTTC	CASAYSGQHYEQYF
TRBV20-1	NA	NA	TRBJ2-7	TGCAGTGCTAAGTGGCGGGACGAGCAGTACTTC	CSAKWRDEQYF
TRBV3-1/TRBV3-2	NA	few	TRBJ2-3	TGTGCCAGCAGCCGGGTTATCACAGATACGCAGTATTTT	CASSRVITDTQYF
TRBV28	TRBD1	NA	TRBJ1-3	TGTGCCAGCAGTTTCCAGGGGGCGTCGGGAAACACCATATATTTT	CASSFQGASGNTIYF
TRBV7-9	TRBD1	NA	TRBJ1-2	TGTGCCAGCAGCAAGGACAGGGGTAATAACTATGGCTACACCTTC	CASSKDRGNNYGYTF
TRBV7-9	NA	once	TRBJ1-5	TGTGCCAGCAGCTTATCCGCGGGTCAGCCCCAGCATTTT	CASSLSAGQPQHF
TRBV3-1/TRBV3-2	NA	NA	TRBJ1-5	TGTGCCAGCAGCCAGGGGCAGGGCAATCAGCCCCAGCATTTT	CASSQGQGNQPQHF
TRBV6-2/TRBV6-3	NA	NA	TRBJ1-1	TGTGCCAGCAGTCACTCCCCGAACACTGAAGCTTTCTTT	CASSHSPNTEAFF